These 27 T cell receptor beta chains originate from one sample sequenced in a study of T-cell memory formation after mild COVID-19. TCRdb reanalysed the 5' RACE reads using MiXCR and keeps one entry per CDR3 protein. The table has hundreds of thousands of distinct CDR3 sequences, 15% to 20% seen once. The sequencing input was PBMCs or a T cell subset sorted from them (not recorded which). The receptors were gathered from a man aged 18 to 30 who had mild COVID-19 (a few samples of this study predate the infection). Cell type and time point are not known.

The rearrangement links TRBV29-1 to TRBJ2-6; a weak D match, TRBD2 (5 bases). CDR3 size: 14 residues. The V end lost 5 bases, the J end lost 0 bases, and 8 bases lay between the germline ends. Germline V gene data show CDR1 as SQVTM and CDR2 as ANQGSEA. The CDR3 bases are TGCAGCGTTAGTGGGAGCTCTGGGGCCAACGTCCTGACTTTC. Residues: CSVSGSSGANVLTF.

This sequence joins TRBV6-1 and TRBJ2-3; possibly TRBD2 for D (5 bases). Germline V gene lookup returns CDR1 MNHNS and CDR2 SASEGT. The CDR3 length is 14 residues. Trimming stripped 6 bases from V and 4 bases from J, with 14 bases between. CDR3: CASRRLGVADTQYF. The CDR3 DNA follows: TGTGCCAGCAGAAGGTTGGGAGTAGCAGATACGCAGTATTTT.

The table lists this clonotype with a few counts. The V call is TRBV6-2 or TRBV6-3, the J call TRBJ2-5; maybe TRBD1 (5 bases). This CDR3 contains 16 residues. Germline V gene sequence: CDR1 MNHEY, CDR2 SVGEGT. The germline V and J ends were trimmed by 2 bases and 2 bases, with 15 bases remaining between them. For the CDR3, the DNA is TGTGCCAGCAGTTACCCCTCGACAGCTGCACAAGAGACCCAGTACTTC. This translates into CASSYPSTAAQETQYF.

The chain joins TRBV7-2 to TRBJ1-4, with D hard to call. There are 15 residues in the CDR3. Trimming left V 1 base short and J 2 bases short, with 8 bases between. Germline V gene data show CDR1 as SGHTA and CDR2 as FQGNSA. CDR3 in amino acids: CASSLVGRTNEKLFF. CDR3 bases: TGTGCCAGCAGCTTAGTGGGGAGGACTAATGAAAAACTGTTTTTT.

This chain uses TRBV6-5 with TRBJ2-3, with D possibly TRBD2 on 7 matching bases. CDR1 and CDR2 from the germline V gene are MNHEY and SVGAGI. The CDR3 consists of 16 residues. The V gene lost 5 bases and the J gene lost 4 bases, with 19 bases spanning the gap. CDR3 nucleotides: TGTGCCAGCAGTCCCCTGGGGGGGGCCTTAGCAGATACGCAGTATTTT. This sequence encodes CASSPLGGALADTQYF.

The CDR3 bases are TGTGCCAGCAGCTTTTATCGGGGGGCGGCGGAGACCCAGTACTTC. The encoded protein is CASSFYRGAAETQYF. The chain recombines TRBV7-9 with TRBJ2-5, with a tentative D call TRBD2 (7 bases). Per the germline V gene, CDR1 is SEHNR and CDR2 is FQNEAQ (reference sequence). Trimming pared 3 bases from V and 5 bases from J, leaving 16 bases between. The CDR3 spans 15 residues.

CDR3 sequence (DNA): TGTGCCAGCAGTTCACCGCCGGGTGAAAAACTGTTTTTT. It specifies CASSSPPGEKLFF. This chain joins TRBV12-3 or TRBV12-4 and TRBJ1-4; D unclear. The CDR3 length is 13 residues. Between the trimmed V and J ends, which lost 4 bases and 7 bases, there was a span of 10 bases.

V is TRBV12-3 or TRBV12-4 and J is TRBJ2-3; D not certain. The CDR3 is 16 residues long. Trimming removed 3 bases from V and 1 base from J, with 14 bases in between. The CDR3 DNA follows: TGTGCCAGCAGTTTTGGCAGCCTCCGAGGCACAGATACGCAGTATTTT. Its translation is CASSFGSLRGTDTQYF.

V is TRBV20-1 and J is TRBJ1-1; a possible D gene is TRBD1 (6 bases). The CDR3 extends over 13 amino acids. The germline V gene encodes CDR1 DFQATT and CDR2 SNEGSKA (reference sequence). Trimming stripped 5 bases from V and 3 bases from J, with 13 bases between. CDR3 nucleotide sequence: TGCAGTGCTGGGGGGAGGGGGGACACTGAAGCTTTCTTT. Translation: CSAGGRGDTEAFF.

The chain employs TRBV3-1 and TRBJ2-1; possibly TRBD1 or TRBD2 for D (5 bases each). Germline CDR1 LGHDT, CDR2 YNNKEL (reference sequence). This CDR3 contains 16 residues. V lost 2 bases, J lost 4 bases, and 15 bases lay in between. The CDR3 DNA reads as TGTGCCAGCAGCCAACGTGGGACGTCGGTTTACAATGAGCAGTTCTTC. Translation gives CASSQRGTSVYNEQFF.

This clonotype was seen a few times. CDR3 protein: CASRPGRFQETQYF. CDR3 sequence (DNA): TGTGCCAGCAGGCCAGGGAGGTTCCAAGAGACCCAGTACTTC. The genes are TRBV12-3 or TRBV12-4 and TRBJ2-5, with a weak D call TRBD2 (6 bases). The CDR3 has 14 amino acids. With 6 bases removed from V and 1 base from J, the gap between germline ends came to 12 bases.

The J gene is TRBJ1-2, the V gene TRBV19; D is possibly TRBD1 (6 bases). This CDR3 has 15 residues. Trimming removed 6 bases at V and 4 bases at J, with 18 bases between. Germline loops: CDR1 LNHDA, CDR2 SQIVND (reference sequence). The CDR3 nucleotides are TGTGCCAGTAGCCCAGCCGGGGGGCTATTCTATGGCTACACCTTC. Translation: CASSPAGGLFYGYTF.

The table lists this clonotype with many counts. The chain links TRBV7-3 to TRBJ2-1; TRBD1 or TRBD2 may be the D gene (5 bases each). The germline V gene has CDR1 SGHTA and CDR2 FQGTGA. Trimming took off 2 bases at V and 9 bases at J, with 8 bases between the two ends. The CDR3 is made up of 12 amino acids. CDR3 residues: CASSLDGGEQFF. The CDR3 nucleotides read TGTGCCAGCAGCTTAGATGGGGGTGAGCAGTTCTTC.

This chain uses TRBV7-9 with TRBJ2-7; D is unresolved. This CDR3 comprises 13 residues. Germline CDR1 is SEHNR and CDR2 is FQNEAQ (reference sequence). Deletions cut 3 bases from V and 4 bases from J, with 10 bases between. This CDR3 is CASSLAESYEQYV. The CDR3 DNA is TGTGCCAGCAGCTTGGCAGAATCTTACGAGCAGTACGTC.

This clonotype came up a few times. The V and J genes are TRBV9 and TRBJ2-5; 9 bases are a match to TRBD2. CDR1 and CDR2 from the germline V gene are SGDLS and YYNGEE. J lost 7 bases, V lost 3 bases, and 13 bases had no gene match. This CDR3 is built from 16 residues. The CDR3 DNA follows: TGTGCCAGCAGCGACCCCCCAGCGGGGGGATACGGGACCCAGTACTTC. It specifies CASSDPPAGGYGTQYF.

The chain uses TRBV10-3 and TRBJ2-5; no firm D call. CDR3 length equals 14 residues. Germline CDR1 ENHRY, CDR2 SYGVKD. The ends were cut back, 3 bases at V and 4 bases at J, with 12 bases in the middle. The CDR3, as DNA: TGTGCCATCAGTGACTCGGGTCTACTAGAGACCCAGTACTTC. It codes for CAISDSGLLETQYF.

This clonotype was seen only a few times. V usage is TRBV5-1 and J usage is TRBJ1-2, with unresolved D. CDR3 length: 13 amino acids. Germline V gene data show CDR1 as SGHRS and CDR2 as YFSETQ. Trimming took 4 bases from V and 6 from J, leaving 13 bases between them. The CDR3: CASSPRDRHGYTF. The CDR3 DNA reads TGCGCCAGCAGCCCGAGGGATCGACATGGCTACACCTTC.

The chain links TRBV20-1 to TRBJ1-2; tentatively, D is TRBD1 (5 bases). Germline V gives CDR1 DFQATT, CDR2 SNEGSKA (reference sequence). CDR3 length: 10 residues. Trimming stripped 3 bases from V and 7 bases from J, with 6 bases between. The CDR3 reads CSASDSGYTF. CDR3 in DNA: TGCAGTGCTAGCGACAGTGGCTACACCTTC.

This clonotype has only a few counts. This chain uses TRBV5-5 with TRBJ2-2; possibly TRBD1 for D (6 bases). The CDR3 sequence is 16 residues long. CDR1 is SGHKS and CDR2 is YYEKEE in the germline V gene (reference sequence). Trimming left V 4 bases short and J 0 bases short, with 13 bases between. The CDR3 sequence is CASSLGGGANTGELFF. In DNA form, the CDR3 reads TGTGCCAGCAGCCTGGGTGGGGGCGCGAACACCGGGGAGCTGTTTTTT.

J is TRBJ1-2 and V is TRBV5-1, with D uncertain. V was shortened by 1 base and J by 7 bases, with 5 bases between the two germline ends. Germline loops: CDR1 SGHRS, CDR2 YFSETQ. The CDR3 loop spans 11 amino acids. CDR3 DNA sequence: TGCGCCAGCAGCTTGTCTGGTGGCTACACCTTC. Residues: CASSLSGGYTF.

The chain has TRBV4-3 and TRBJ1-2, with D possibly TRBD1 on 5 matching bases. V lost 0 bases and J 7 bases, leaving 15 bases between the germline ends. Germline V gives CDR1 LGHNA, CDR2 YSLEER. The CDR3 contains 15 residues. CDR3 in DNA: TGCGCCAGCAGCCAAGAGCTAAGAGGGGAGAGTGGCTACACCTTC. As protein: CASSQELRGESGYTF.

This chain connects TRBV30 to TRBJ2-1, with 9 bases fitting TRBD1. This CDR3 region has 13 residues. The germline V gene has CDR1 GTSNPN and CDR2 SVGIG (reference sequence). V trimming: 3 bases; J trimming: 10 bases; junction bases outside the gene matches: 7. CDR3 coding DNA: TGTGCCTGGAGGGGGACAGGGATACACGAGCAGTTCTTC. Protein product: CAWRGTGIHEQFF.

CDR3 in amino acids: CASLGHNAGELFF. CDR3 nucleotides: TGTGCCAGCCTTGGACATAACGCCGGGGAGCTGTTTTTT. The rearrangement joins TRBV27 to TRBJ2-2, with D possibly matching TRBD1 (5 bases). This CDR3 comprises 13 residues. In germline, CDR1 is MNHEY, CDR2 SMNVEV (reference sequence). The V and J ends lost 8 bases and 6 bases respectively, with 13 bases between them.

This clonotype has more than one count but fewer than ten. The chain combines TRBV7-2 with TRBJ1-2; 9 bases are a match to TRBD1. CDR1 is SGHTA, CDR2 FQGNSA, per germline. This CDR3 contains 14 residues. With V trimmed by 7 bases and J by 5 bases, 8 bases remained unmatched. This chain's CDR3 is CASNRDRGVYGYTF. CDR3 nucleotide sequence: TGTGCCAGCAACCGAGACAGGGGGGTATATGGCTACACCTTC.

The rearrangement uses TRBV5-1 and TRBJ2-1; the match to TRBD2 covers 8 bases. V lost 4 bases to trimming and J lost 9 bases; unmatched junction nucleotides: 12. CDR1 is SGHRS and CDR2 is YFSETQ in the germline V gene. The CDR3 has 15 residues. CDR3 in amino acids: CASSRSLSGEGEQFF. For the CDR3, the DNA is TGCGCCAGCAGCCGGTCGCTTAGCGGGGAAGGTGAGCAGTTCTTC.

The V and J genes are TRBV16 and TRBJ1-1; a weak D match, TRBD1 (5 bases). The CDR3 loop spans 13 amino acids. The germline V gene encodes CDR1 KGHSY and CDR2 FQNENV. V lost 2 bases and J lost 6, with 10 bases in between. The CDR3 DNA is TGTGCCAGCAGCCAACAGGGAATCGCTGAAGCTTTCTTT. Protein product: CASSQQGIAEAFF.

The gene calls are TRBV11-2 and TRBJ2-5; D uncertain. The CDR3 is made up of 13 amino acids. In germline, CDR1 is SGHAT, CDR2 FQNNGV. V was shortened by 2 bases and J by 0 bases, with 4 bases between the two germline ends. The CDR3 sequence: CASSLNHQETQYF. CDR3 coding DNA: TGTGCCAGCAGCTTAAATCACCAAGAGACCCAGTACTTC.